A selection of T cell receptor beta chains follows, all from one sample in a study of cytotoxic CD8 clonotypes in ibrutinib-treated CLL. Measured with immunoSEQ multiplex PCR; TCRdb has only the in-frame clones, and not every one. The sample records around 40,000 clones, about 70% being singletons. This sample comprised PBMCs, obtained at disease progression, from a patient treated with ibrutinib. The receptor set was obtained from a human donor with chronic lymphocytic leukemia. Each CDR3 is given without its conserved first and last residue. Each record gives: V gene, D gene, J gene, CDR3 protein. A D gene is named only where the DNA matches it firmly.

TRBV4-1	TRBD2	TRBJ2-7	ASSQDPLAGAYEQY
TRBV7-9	-	TRBJ2-7	ASSAGTDPYEQY
TRBV4-1	TRBD1	TRBJ2-7	ASSMTGGSYEQY
TRBV5-6	-	TRBJ2-5	ASSFSSGDQETQY
TRBV18	TRBD1	TRBJ1-3	ASSPGQGAAGNTIY
TRBV7-3	TRBD2	TRBJ2-1	ASSPSVGGTYNEQF
TRBV19	-	TRBJ1-5	ASSTPQEPQH
TRBV29-1	TRBD1	TRBJ2-7	SVETGGSYEQY
TRBV7-2	TRBD2	TRBJ2-3	ASSLAARGGQDTQY
TRBV4-2	-	TRBJ1-6	ASSQTPSWSYNSPLH
TRBV5-1	-	TRBJ1-5	ASSLDTTVNQPQH
TRBV7-8	-	TRBJ2-1	ASSAGTYNEQF
TRBV9	TRBD2	TRBJ2-1	ASSVRDYTSNEQF
TRBV28	TRBD1	TRBJ1-1	ASSLRAGGVRATEAF
TRBV5-4	-	TRBJ2-5	ASSLAHRPNEAQY
TRBV27	TRBD1	TRBJ2-3	ASSPWDSSTDTQY
TRBV7-8	-	TRBJ2-1	ASSRGTNGEQF
TRBV7-7	-	TRBJ2-1	ASSLAAGGEQF
TRBV5-4	-	TRBJ1-2	ASSLGGTLNYGYT
TRBV5-1	-	TRBJ1-1	ASSDHGQLTEAF
TRBV5-4	-	TRBJ2-3	ASSLGRQGSGTQY
TRBV10-3	-	TRBJ1-5	AISSGTTYSNQPQH
TRBV7-9	-	TRBJ1-4	ASSPRPEKLF
TRBV28	-	TRBJ1-1	ASSWGDTEAF
TRBV6-1	TRBD2	TRBJ2-3	ASSPRLAEADTQY
TRBV11-2	-	TRBJ1-1	ASSLGGADYTEAF
TRBV18	TRBD1	TRBJ1-1	ASSPGQGSTEAF
TRBV11-2	-	TRBJ2-6	ASSFESGLVTSANVLT
TRBV27	-	TRBJ2-2	ASSLGNTGELF
TRBV28	TRBD2	TRBJ2-7	ASTPGGAAYEQY
TRBV30	-	TRBJ2-3	AWRRQIVWY
TRBV4-2	-	TRBJ2-2	ASSQMGSSVNTGELF
TRBV6-1	TRBD1	TRBJ1-1	ASTSGTAMNTEAF
TRBV18	-	TRBJ2-3	ASSPRRGATDTQY
TRBV5-8	-	TRBJ1-5	ASRSGGWMDNQPQH
TRBV18	-	TRBJ2-3	ASSRDQQDTQY
TRBV10-3	-	TRBJ2-7	AISESGGVPLPYEQY
TRBV29-1	-	TRBJ1-2	SVQVRDHFYGYT
TRBV7-2	-	TRBJ2-5	ASSYSSGTQY
TRBV19	-	TRBJ1-3	ASSFAHRIPGRNTIY
TRBV5-8	-	TRBJ1-4	ASSPNKRFATNEKLF
TRBV14	TRBD2	TRBJ2-7	ASGSSGRGYEQY
TRBV2	-	TRBJ2-2	ASLGRKNTGELF
TRBV27	TRBD1	TRBJ2-2	ASSLSQGATGELF
TRBV25-1	TRBD2	TRBJ2-1	ASSEYSGSRNEQF